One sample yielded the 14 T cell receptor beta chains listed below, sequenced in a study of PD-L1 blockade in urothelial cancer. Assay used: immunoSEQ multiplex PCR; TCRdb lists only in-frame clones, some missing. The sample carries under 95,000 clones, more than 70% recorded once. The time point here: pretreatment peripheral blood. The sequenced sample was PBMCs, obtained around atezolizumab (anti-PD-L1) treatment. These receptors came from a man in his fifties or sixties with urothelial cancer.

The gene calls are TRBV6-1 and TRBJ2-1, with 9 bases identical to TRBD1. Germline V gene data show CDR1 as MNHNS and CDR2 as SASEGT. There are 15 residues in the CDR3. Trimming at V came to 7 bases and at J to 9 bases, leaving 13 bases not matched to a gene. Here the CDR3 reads CASNTNRGLIPEQFF. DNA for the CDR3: TGTGCCAGCAATACAAACAGGGGGCTCATTCCTGAGCAGTTCTTC.

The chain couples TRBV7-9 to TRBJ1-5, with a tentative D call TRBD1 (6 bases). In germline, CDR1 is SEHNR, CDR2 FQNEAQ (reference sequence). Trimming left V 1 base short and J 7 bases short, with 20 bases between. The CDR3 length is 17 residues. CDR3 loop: CASSLESGGAVAQPQHF. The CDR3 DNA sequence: TGTGCCAGCAGCTTAGAATCCGGGGGGGCTGTAGCCCAGCCCCAGCATTTT. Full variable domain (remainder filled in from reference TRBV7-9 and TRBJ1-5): DTGVSQNPRHKITKRGQNVTFRCDPISEHNRLYWYRQTLGQGPEFLTYFQNEAQLEKSRLLSDRFSAERPKGSFSTLEIQRTEQGDSAMYLCASSLESGGAVAQPQHFGDGTRLSIL.

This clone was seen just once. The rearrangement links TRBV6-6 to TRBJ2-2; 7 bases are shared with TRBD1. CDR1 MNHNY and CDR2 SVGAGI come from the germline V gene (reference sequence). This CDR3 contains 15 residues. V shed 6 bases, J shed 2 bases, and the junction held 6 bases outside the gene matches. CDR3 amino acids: CASSLRTGNTGELFF. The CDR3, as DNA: TGTGCCAGCAGCCTACGGACAGGCAACACCGGGGAGCTGTTTTTT.

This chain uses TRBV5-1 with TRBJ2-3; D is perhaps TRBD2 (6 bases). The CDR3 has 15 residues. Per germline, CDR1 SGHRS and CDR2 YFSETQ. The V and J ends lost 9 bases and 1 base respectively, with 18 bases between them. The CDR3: CAIRERGLRTDTQYF. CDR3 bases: TGCGCCATCCGTGAACGGGGGTTACGCACAGATACGCAGTATTTT.

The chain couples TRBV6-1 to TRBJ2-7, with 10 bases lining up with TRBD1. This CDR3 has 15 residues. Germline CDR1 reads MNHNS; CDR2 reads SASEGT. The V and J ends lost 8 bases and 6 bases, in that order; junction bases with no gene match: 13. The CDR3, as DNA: TGTGCCAGCTGGTCCTGGGGGACAGGGGAGGGCGAGCAGTACTTC. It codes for CASWSWGTGEGEQYF.

This chain's CDR3 is CASSPTRTSFGYGYTF. The CDR3 DNA follows: TGTGCCAGCAGTCCCACCAGGACAAGTTTCGGCTATGGCTACACCTTC. The chain carries TRBV28 and TRBJ1-2, with a weak D call TRBD1 (5 bases). In germline, CDR1 is MDHEN, CDR2 SYDVKM. The CDR3 is made up of 16 amino acids. Between the trimmed V and J ends, which lost 5 bases and 4 bases, there was a span of 20 bases.

The CDR3 bases are TGTGCCAGCAGTAGACAGGCTAGCGGGAGCTTTGAGACCCAGTACTTC. Its translation is CASSRQASGSFETQYF. The rearrangement links TRBV27 to TRBJ2-5, with TRBD2 identical over 10 bases. CDR3 length equals 16 residues. Germline CDR1 reads MNHEY; CDR2 reads SMNVEV (reference sequence). J gave up 5 bases and V 5 bases, and 11 bases lay outside the gene matches.

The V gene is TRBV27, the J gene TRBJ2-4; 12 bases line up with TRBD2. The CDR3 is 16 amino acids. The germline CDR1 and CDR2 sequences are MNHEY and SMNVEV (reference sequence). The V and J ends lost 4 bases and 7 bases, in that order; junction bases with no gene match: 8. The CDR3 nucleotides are TGTGCCAGCAGTTCACCCACTCTAGCGGGAGGGAACATTCAGTACTTC. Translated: CASSSPTLAGGNIQYF.

CDR3 in DNA: TGTGCCAGCAGCTCAGACCCGGGACAGATAAACACCATATATTTT. This translates into CASSSDPGQINTIYF. The chain links TRBV5-4 to TRBJ1-3, with TRBD1 matching 7 bases. The CDR3 runs to 15 residues. J gave up 6 bases and V 3 bases, and 9 bases lay outside the gene matches. Germline V CDR1 and CDR2: SGHNT, YYREEE (reference sequence).

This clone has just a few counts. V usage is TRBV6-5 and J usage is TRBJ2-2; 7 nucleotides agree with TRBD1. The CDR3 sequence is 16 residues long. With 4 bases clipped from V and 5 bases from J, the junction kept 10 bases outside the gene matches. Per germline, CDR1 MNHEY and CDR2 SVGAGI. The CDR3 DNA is TGTGCCAGCAGTTGGATGGGGACAGCGGCGACCGGGGAGCTGTTTTTT. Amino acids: CASSWMGTAATGELFF.

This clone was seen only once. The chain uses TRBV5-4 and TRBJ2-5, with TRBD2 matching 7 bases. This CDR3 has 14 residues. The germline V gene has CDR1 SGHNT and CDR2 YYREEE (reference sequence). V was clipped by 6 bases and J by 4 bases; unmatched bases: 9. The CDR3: CASNSGGVRETQYF. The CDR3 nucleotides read TGTGCCAGCAATAGTGGGGGGGTACGAGAGACCCAGTACTTC.

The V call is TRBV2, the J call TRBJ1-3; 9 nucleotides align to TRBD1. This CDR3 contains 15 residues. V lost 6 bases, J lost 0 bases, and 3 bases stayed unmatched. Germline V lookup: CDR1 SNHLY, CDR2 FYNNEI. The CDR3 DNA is TGTGCCAGCAGGGACAGGGGCTCCTCTGGAAACACCATATATTTT. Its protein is CASRDRGSSGNTIYF.

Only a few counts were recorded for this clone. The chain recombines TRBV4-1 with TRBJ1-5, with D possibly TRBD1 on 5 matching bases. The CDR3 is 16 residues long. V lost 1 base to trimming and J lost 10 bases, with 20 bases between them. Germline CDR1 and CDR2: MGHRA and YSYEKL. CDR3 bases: TGCGCCAGCAGCCAAGTGGGGACCGGAGGGTTCTATCCCCAGCATTTT. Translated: CASSQVGTGGFYPQHF.

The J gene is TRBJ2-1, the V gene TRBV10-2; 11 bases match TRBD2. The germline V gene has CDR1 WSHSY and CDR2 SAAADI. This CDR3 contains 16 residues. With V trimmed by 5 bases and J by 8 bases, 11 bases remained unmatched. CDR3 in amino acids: CASSYGLAGVVYEQFF. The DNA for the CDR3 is TGCGCCAGCAGTTATGGACTAGCGGGTGTTGTTTATGAGCAGTTCTTC.